What follows describes a single TCR beta chain. Antigen specificity is unknown. These data belong to a study of shared clonotypes between healthy human individuals. The wider study: CD4 naive cells filled three plates per donor, CD4 memory three, CD8 naive two and CD8 memory one. Study-level findings and limits: For sorted subsets, rarefaction showed incomplete sequencing despite large depth. Exclusively blood specimens were collected; tissue repertoires likely differ.

The method was immunoSEQ multiplex PCR; TCRdb's version includes in-frame clones alone and lacks a portion of them. The sample holds roughly 2,500,000 clones, approximately 93% seen once. Investigators divided CD4+ cells into CD45RA+ naive and CD45RA-negative memory subsets. This CDR3 spans 17 amino acids. Unmatched junction bases numbered 11, after V lost 4 bases and J lost 3 bases. Germline CDR1 reads SEHNR; CDR2 reads FQNEAQ (reference sequence). Sequencing used naive CD4+ T cells from PBMCs. Stated subset: CD45RA+ positively selected. V and J are TRBV7-9 and TRBJ2-7; TRBD2 matches 11 bases. This TCR derives from a man between 18 and 35 years old in good health. Some clones in this sample may be carry-over from other donors' samples. In nucleotides, the CDR3 is TGTGCCAGCAGCTCCATTGGGGGGACTAGCGGAGACTACGAGCAGTACTTC. It encodes CASSSIGGTSGDYEQYF.